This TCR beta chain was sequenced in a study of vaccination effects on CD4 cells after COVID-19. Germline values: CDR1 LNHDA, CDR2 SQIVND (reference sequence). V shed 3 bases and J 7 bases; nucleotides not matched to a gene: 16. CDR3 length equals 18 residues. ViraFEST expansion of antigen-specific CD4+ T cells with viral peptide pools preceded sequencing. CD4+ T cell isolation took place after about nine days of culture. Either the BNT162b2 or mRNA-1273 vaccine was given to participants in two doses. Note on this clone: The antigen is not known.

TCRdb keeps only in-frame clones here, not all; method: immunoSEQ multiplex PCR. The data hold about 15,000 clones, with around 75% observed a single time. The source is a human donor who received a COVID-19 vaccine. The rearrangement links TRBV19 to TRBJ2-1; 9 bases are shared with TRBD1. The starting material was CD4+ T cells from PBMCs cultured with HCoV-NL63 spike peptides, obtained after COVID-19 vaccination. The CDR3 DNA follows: TGTGCCAGTAGTATTTTTGGGGCCTTGACAGGGGGAGGGAATGAGCAGTTCTTC. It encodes CASSIFGALTGGGNEQFF.